The text below deals with one TCR beta chain. The antigen remains unidentified. Germline V lookup: CDR1 LNHNV, CDR2 YYDKDF (reference sequence). The V end was cut by 1 base, the J end by 6 bases, with 10 bases between. This CDR3 region has 13 residues. The entry originates in a study of shared clonotypes between healthy human individuals. Study-wide points: Clonotype sharing among donors likely depends on sequencing depth. A generally larger estimated richness was seen in naive subsets than in memory subsets.

Authors' processing steps: Junction-only sequences without quality scores were provided by ImmunoSEQ, so filtering was different. Repertoires were generated with immunoSEQ multiplex PCR, while TCRdb's copy carries only in-frame clones and drops some. V and J calls plus clone size are reproduced from that table; the DNA served to infer D and trimming. The sample consists of some 2.1 million clones, roughly 93% of them appearing once. Positive CCR7 selection of CD45RO-negative cells yielded the naive CD8 cells, and terminally differentiated effector memory CD45RA+ cells were excluded. This TCR was recovered from a man aged 18 to 29 in good health. Some clones in this sample may be carry-over from other donors' samples. The gene calls are TRBV15 and TRBJ2-7; no firm D call. Sequencing input: naive CD8+ T cells from PBMCs. This CDR3 is CATSRAEGFEQYF. CDR3 DNA: TGTGCCACCAGCAGAGCGGAAGGGTTCGAGCAGTACTTC.